Each of the 2 T cell receptor beta chains below was sequenced from the same sample in a study of spatial heterogeneity in lung cancer. As for time point: blood at routine non-recurrence follow-up after resection. Whole RNA from tumor, nontumor lung or frozen PBMC was sequenced unsorted. TCRdb re-called the 5' RACE reads with MiXCR, one entry per CDR3 protein. Counted here are around 110,000 distinct CDR3 sequences, less than 15% occurring once; the ten biggest clones make up approximately 17%. Sequencing used PBMCs, obtained at follow-up. These receptors all stem from a male donor with early-stage non-small cell lung cancer.

Comment on this clonotype: No conserved phenylalanine or tryptophan ends this CDR3, so it is likely a read error. It is unclear where the CDR3 begins or ends on the DNA, so no DNA is shown, and the CDR3 is as TCRdb lists it. The CDR3 spells CASSSTGTGVVI. The V and J genes are TRBV19 and TRBJ2-4; the table's D gene call, TRBD1, was not cross checked with the DNA. Germline-derived CDR1 and CDR2 are LNHDA and SQIVND (reference sequence). With termini counted, the CDR3 has 12 amino acids.

The rearrangement links TRBV6-1 to TRBJ2-7, with a possible D match to TRBD2 (6 bases). CDR3 length: 12 amino acids. Between the trimmed V and J ends, which lost 2 bases and 6 bases, there was a span of 8 bases. The germline V gene encodes CDR1 MNHNS and CDR2 SASEGT. The chain's CDR3 is CASSESGLEQYF. The CDR3 DNA reads as TGTGCCAGCAGTGAATCGGGACTCGAGCAGTACTTC.